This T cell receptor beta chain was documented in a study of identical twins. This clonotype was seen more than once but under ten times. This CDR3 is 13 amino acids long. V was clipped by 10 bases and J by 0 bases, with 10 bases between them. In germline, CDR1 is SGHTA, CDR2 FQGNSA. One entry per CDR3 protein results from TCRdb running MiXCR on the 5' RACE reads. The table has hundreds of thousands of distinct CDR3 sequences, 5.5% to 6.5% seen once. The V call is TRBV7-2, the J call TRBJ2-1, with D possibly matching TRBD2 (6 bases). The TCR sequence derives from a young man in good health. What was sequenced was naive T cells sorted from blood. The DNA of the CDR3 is TGTGCCACCCGGAGGGGCTCCTACAATGAGCAGTTCTTC. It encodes CATRRGSYNEQFF.